This record concerns one TCR beta chain sequence. Antigen: not known. The V end was cut by 7 bases, the J end by 0 bases, with 12 bases between. The CDR3 runs 13 residues. Germline V gives CDR1 SQVTM, CDR2 ANQGSEA. The sample is drawn from a study of follicular helper T cells after annual influenza vaccination. Study-wide points: Day 7 ICOS+CD38+ clones later appeared mostly in ICOS-CD38- cTfh.

Assay used: immunoSEQ multiplex PCR; TCRdb lists only in-frame clones, some missing. The repertoire has 9,300 or so clones, approximately 80% of them found once; the top ten carry roughly 3.6%. Time point specified: 2014-2015 season, 7 days after vaccination. The TCR originated in an adult who received the influenza vaccine. Sequenced here: CXCR5+ CD38- circulating T follicular helper cells from blood, sampled 7 days after influenza vaccination. Noted subset: circulating Tfh, non-naive CD4+CXCR5+PD-1+ (ICOS+CD38+ or ICOS-CD38-). The chain has TRBV29-1 and TRBJ1-1; TRBD1 might be the D (6 bases). The CDR3 reads CSGGGGVNTEAFF. DNA for the CDR3: TGCAGCGGGGGAGGGGGGGTGAACACTGAAGCTTTCTTT.